The T cell receptor beta chain described here comes from a study of cytomegalovirus exposure and HLA in healthy donors. Whole-study findings and limits: Listed as cytomegalovirus-associated were 150 to 200 TCR beta chains. Most subjects' HLA-A and HLA-B alleles were reportedly predicted from TCR beta sequences. The Asian-associated ancestry cluster reportedly had fewer N-insertions than the approximately 650-donor mean in a later analysis.

Remarks on this clone: Antigen: not known.

Per germline, CDR1 MDHEN and CDR2 SYDVKM. The CDR3 totals 16 residues. V was pared by 5 bases and J by 1 base, with 6 bases of the junction left unmatched. Amplification used 60 Vbeta primers and 13 Jbeta primers. The assay was immunoSEQ multiplex PCR, and TCRdb's table has in-frame clones only and misses some. The sample totals around 200,000 clones. The chain links TRBV28 to TRBJ2-7; 12 bases match TRBD2. The TCR comes from a girl aged 2-10 years in good health and CMV-seropositive. The sample was PBMCs. The CDR3 nucleotides are TGTGCCAGCAGTCCCGCACTAGCGGGAGGATCCTACGAGCAGTACTTC. This gives the protein CASSPALAGGSYEQYF.